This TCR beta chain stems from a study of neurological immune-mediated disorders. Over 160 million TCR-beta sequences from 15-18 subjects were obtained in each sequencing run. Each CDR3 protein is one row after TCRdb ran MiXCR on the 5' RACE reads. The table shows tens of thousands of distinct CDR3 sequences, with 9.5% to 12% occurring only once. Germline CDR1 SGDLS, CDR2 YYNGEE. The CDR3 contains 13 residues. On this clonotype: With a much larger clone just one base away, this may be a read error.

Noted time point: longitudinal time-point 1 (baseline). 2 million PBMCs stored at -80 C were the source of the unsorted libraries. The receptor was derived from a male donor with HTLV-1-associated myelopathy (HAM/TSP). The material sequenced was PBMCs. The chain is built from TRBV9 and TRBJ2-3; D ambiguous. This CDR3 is CANSVAETDTQYF. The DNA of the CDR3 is TGTGCCAACAGCGTAGCTGAGACAGATACGCAGTATTTT.